These 32 T cell receptor beta chains were sequenced from one sample in a study of blood T cells in healthy people across ages. Using a J-beta primer mix together with a sample-barcoded 5' primer, a second PCR was run for roughly 6 to 12 cycles. TCRdb re-derived calls from the 5' RACE reads in MiXCR, one entry per CDR3 protein. The sample comprises 710,000 or so distinct CDR3 sequences, about a fifth of which are singletons, and under 25% rests with the top ten. The specimen was blood. The receptors shown here come from a man between 65 and 80 years old in good health.

This clonotype has more than one count but fewer than ten. The gene calls are TRBV7-2 and TRBJ2-3; D call uncertain. Germline V CDR1 and CDR2: SGHTA, FQGNSA. The V end was cut by 3 bases, the J end by 10 bases, with 14 bases between. The CDR3 contains 13 residues. Here the CDR3 reads CASSFDTGRPQYF. DNA for the CDR3: TGTGCCAGCAGCTTTGATACTGGAAGACCGCAGTATTTT.

CDR3 protein: CSASGGRVEAFF. The CDR3 DNA sequence: TGCAGTGCTAGCGGGGGGCGGGTTGAAGCTTTCTTT. V and J are TRBV20-1 and TRBJ1-1; D might be TRBD1 (6 bases). Trimming took 3 bases from V and 7 from J, leaving 12 bases between them. CDR3 length equals 12 residues. Germline CDR1 DFQATT, CDR2 SNEGSKA (reference sequence).

This clonotype showed up just a few times. V gene TRBV3-1 combines with J gene TRBJ1-1; D not certain. The CDR3 totals 12 residues. CDR1 LGHDT and CDR2 YNNKEL come from the germline V gene (reference sequence). Trimming pared 6 bases from V and 4 bases from J, leaving 9 bases between. Here the CDR3 reads CASRGGPTEAFF. CDR3 DNA sequence: TGTGCCAGCAGAGGAGGGCCCACTGAAGCTTTCTTT.

This clonotype occurred a few times. This chain joins TRBV20-1 and TRBJ2-3, with 7 nucleotides matching TRBD2. This CDR3 contains 16 residues. Germline loops: CDR1 DFQATT, CDR2 SNEGSKA (reference sequence). After removal of 3 bases from V and 2 bases from J, the junction contained 11 bases not matched to a gene. The CDR3 coding sequence is TGCAGTGCTAGGGGCTTATTGGGAGGGGACACAGATACGCAGTATTTT. It translates to CSARGLLGGDTDTQYF.

The chain couples TRBV9 to TRBJ1-6; D not certain. Trimming pared 1 base from V and 13 bases from J, leaving 12 bases between. The germline CDR1 and CDR2 sequences are SGDLS and YYNGEE. The length of the CDR3 is 13 residues. The CDR3 region is CASSVSGVTPLHF. Written as DNA, the CDR3 is TGTGCCAGCAGCGTATCCGGAGTGACTCCCCTCCACTTT.

V and J are TRBV6-5 and TRBJ2-5; D is unresolved. The CDR3 covers 14 residues. Germline lookup yields CDR1 MNHEY and CDR2 SVGAGI. V was clipped by 6 bases and J by 5 bases, with 16 bases between them. CDR3 protein: CASSKTKGWETQYF. For the CDR3, the DNA is TGTGCCAGCAGCAAGACGAAAGGGTGGGAGACCCAGTACTTC.

This clonotype was counted between two and nine times. The chain is built from TRBV20-1 and TRBJ2-3; 9 bases are shared with TRBD1. Per germline, CDR1 DFQATT and CDR2 SNEGSKA (reference sequence). With V trimmed by 4 bases and J by 4 bases, 6 bases remained unmatched. This CDR3 comprises 14 residues. The CDR3 nucleotides read TGCAGTGCTACCGGACAGGGGTGGGCAGATACGCAGTATTTT. Translated, it gives CSATGQGWADTQYF.

This chain links TRBV6-5 with TRBJ2-3; D is uncertain. The DNA end favors TRBJ1-5, so the J call may be wrong. This CDR3 is 16 amino acids long. CDR1 is MNHEY, CDR2 SVGAGI, per germline. Here the CDR3 reads CASTRDSGSWSDTQHF. CDR3 nucleotide sequence: TGTGCCAGCACCCGAGATAGCGGGAGCTGGTCAGATACGCAGCATTTT.

The chain employs TRBV10-3 and TRBJ2-3, with TRBD2 identical over 7 bases. The CDR3 has 12 amino acids. V was clipped by 6 bases and J by 6 bases; unmatched bases: 3. The V gene's germline CDR1 is ENHRY and CDR2 SYGVKD. The CDR3 DNA is TGTGCCATCAGCCCACTAGCGGATACGCAGTATTTT. Residues: CAISPLADTQYF.

This clonotype was seen many times. The chain recombines TRBV6-2 or TRBV6-3 with TRBJ2-3; D assignment may be TRBD1 or TRBD2 (5 bases each). V was shortened by 2 bases and J by 2 bases, with 14 bases between the two germline ends. Germline CDR1 reads MNHEY; CDR2 reads SVGEGT. This CDR3 has 16 residues. The CDR3 coding sequence is TGTGCCAGCAGTTACCCCGGGACCGCCGTCACAGATACGCAGTATTTT. It codes for CASSYPGTAVTDTQYF.

This sequence joins TRBV7-2 and TRBJ1-6, with TRBD1 as a possible D gene (6 bases). This CDR3 contains 14 residues. From germline, CDR1 is SGHTA and CDR2 FQGNSA. The V end lost 2 bases, the J end lost 9 bases, and 11 bases lay between the germline ends. This CDR3 is CASSLTGTGSPLHF. In DNA form, the CDR3 reads TGTGCCAGCAGCTTAACAGGGACCGGTTCACCCCTCCACTTT. Based on the CDR3 plus reference TRBV7-2 and TRBJ1-6, the full variable domain is GAGVSQSPSNKVTEKGKDVELRCDPISGHTALYWYRQSLGQGLEFLIYFQGNSAPDKSGLPSDRFSAERTGGSVSTLTIQRTQQEDSAVYLCASSLTGTGSPLHFGNGTRLTVT.

CDR3 in DNA: TGTGCCAGTAGTATAAGGGTAACCTACGAGCAGTACTTC. Protein: CASSIRVTYEQYF. The rearrangement uses TRBV19 and TRBJ2-7, with no clear D. V lost 2 bases and J 2 bases, leaving 7 bases between the germline ends. The CDR3 is 13 residues long. Germline CDR1 and CDR2: LNHDA and SQIVND (reference sequence).

There are a few counts of this clonotype. The chain is built from TRBV6-5 and TRBJ2-5; no clear D. The CDR3 is 14 amino acids. Looked up from germline, CDR1 is MNHEY and CDR2 is SVGAGI. Trimming stripped 2 bases from V and 5 bases from J, with 12 bases between. The CDR3 sequence is CASSYGGMMETQYF. As DNA, the CDR3 is TGTGCCAGCAGTTACGGCGGAATGATGGAGACCCAGTACTTC.

This clonotype was seen only a few times. The V gene is TRBV6-5, the J gene TRBJ2-3; 11 bases are shared with TRBD2. Trimming took 1 base from V and 1 from J; bases not matched to a gene: 4. Per germline, CDR1 MNHEY and CDR2 SVGAGI. The CDR3 is made up of 17 amino acids. The CDR3 nucleotides read TGTGCCAGCAGTTACTTAGCGGGGGGGCTTGGCACAGATACGCAGTATTTT. Translated, it gives CASSYLAGGLGTDTQYF.

The table lists this clonotype with many counts. This rearrangement joins TRBV6-1 to TRBJ1-2; D unresolved. Germline CDR1 reads MNHNS; CDR2 reads SASEGT. There are 14 residues in the CDR3. Trimming stripped 5 bases from V and 1 base from J, with 11 bases between. CDR3 in amino acids: CASSLTGSNYGYTF. In nucleotides, the CDR3 is TGTGCCAGCAGTCTTACCGGCAGTAACTATGGCTACACCTTC.

The CDR3 region has the DNA TGTGCCAGCAGCTGGGGGCCGGGGAGCGGTGAGACCCAGTACTTC. Protein: CASSWGPGSGETQYF. The V call is TRBV12-3 or TRBV12-4, the J call TRBJ2-5; a possible D gene is TRBD1 (6 bases). V was clipped by 6 bases and J by 5 bases, with 19 bases between them. This CDR3 is built from 15 residues.

CDR3 amino acids: CATSREIKGPPWGETQYF. Written as DNA, the CDR3 is TGTGCCACCAGCAGAGAGATAAAGGGCCCTCCTTGGGGAGAGACCCAGTACTTC. This chain uses TRBV15 with TRBJ2-5; no definite D call. V was trimmed by 0 bases and J by 4 bases, leaving 21 bases between them. The CDR3 is 18 amino acids. Germline assignment: CDR1 LNHNV and CDR2 YYDKDF (reference sequence). Filled out from reference TRBV15 and TRBJ2-5, the complete variable domain reads DAMVIQNPRYQVTQFGKPVTLSCSQTLNHNVMYWYQQKSSQAPKLLFHYYDKDFNNEADTPDNFQSRRPNTSFCFLDIRSPGLGDTAMYLCATSREIKGPPWGETQYFGPGTRLLVL.

J is TRBJ2-1 and V is TRBV6-2 or TRBV6-3, with a possible D match to TRBD1 (6 bases). CDR3 length: 15 residues. Trimming removed 6 bases at V and 8 bases at J, with 20 bases between. From germline, CDR1 is MNHEY and CDR2 SVGEGT. The CDR3 nucleotides read TGTGCCAGCAGCCCCGACCTTTACAGGGCTTATGAGCAGTTCTTC. It specifies CASSPDLYRAYEQFF.

CDR3 bases: TGTGCCAGCATCCCGGGAGTAGCCTCAGATACGCAGTATTTT. Amino acid sequence: CASIPGVASDTQYF. The chain combines TRBV12-3 or TRBV12-4 with TRBJ2-3, with a possible D match to TRBD2 (6 bases). The CDR3 loop spans 14 amino acids. Trimming removed 7 bases at V and 4 bases at J, with 15 bases between.

This chain links TRBV2 with TRBJ1-2; D ambiguous. The CDR3 runs 13 residues. Per germline, CDR1 SNHLY and CDR2 FYNNEI. V gave up 3 bases and J gave up 6 bases, with 11 bases separating them. CDR3 loop: CASSEESSNGYTF. The CDR3 DNA reads TGTGCCAGCAGTGAGGAAAGCAGCAATGGCTACACCTTC.

Ten or more counts support this clonotype. The chain has TRBV29-1 and TRBJ2-7; 9 bases align to TRBD1. The junction had 13 bases not matched to a gene; V was cut back by 5 bases and J by 5 bases. Germline CDR1 and CDR2: SQVTM and ANQGSEA. This CDR3 region has 15 residues. CDR3 sequence (DNA): TGCAGCGTTTCCCCCGGGACAGGGCTCCCCAACGAGCAGTACTTC. Translation: CSVSPGTGLPNEQYF.

This clonotype came up many times. V and J are TRBV6-6 and TRBJ1-1; D is ambiguous. The germline V gene encodes CDR1 MNHNY and CDR2 SVGAGI (reference sequence). V was cut by 5 bases and J by 4 bases, with 11 bases left in between. This CDR3 region has 13 residues. The CDR3 sequence: CASSRIEGTEAFF. DNA of the CDR3: TGTGCCAGCAGTAGAATCGAGGGCACTGAAGCTTTCTTT.

This clonotype was counted ten times or more. The chain uses TRBV14 and TRBJ2-2, with TRBD2 as a possible D gene (5 bases). CDR3 length equals 14 residues. Per the germline V gene, CDR1 is SGHDN and CDR2 is FVKESK. The V and J ends lost 1 base and 4 bases respectively, with 7 bases between them. The CDR3 DNA sequence: TGTGCCAGCAGCCAAGTTCGGGGCACCGGGGAGCTGTTTTTT. Residues: CASSQVRGTGELFF.

V and J are TRBV5-1 and TRBJ1-4; D unresolved. Looked up from germline, CDR1 is SGHRS and CDR2 is YFSETQ. V was pared by 0 bases and J by 5 bases, with 17 bases between. The CDR3 has 17 residues. The CDR3 bases are TGCGCCAGCAGCTTGGCCCTCGTCACAACCGGAAATGAAAAACTGTTTTTT. Its protein product is CASSLALVTTGNEKLFF. The full variable domain, rest sourced from reference TRBV5-1 and TRBJ1-4, is KAGVTQTPRYLIKTRGQQVTLSCSPISGHRSVSWYQQTPGQGLQFLFEYFSETQRNKGNFPGRFSGRQFSNSRSEMNVSTLELGDSALYLCASSLALVTTGNEKLFFGSGTQLSVL.

The gene calls are TRBV5-1 and TRBJ2-7; 7 positions agree with TRBD1. Per germline, CDR1 SGHRS and CDR2 YFSETQ. V gave up 8 bases and J gave up 5 bases; unmatched junction bases: 10. This CDR3 region has 13 residues. The CDR3 sequence is CASQQTGYDEQYF. For the CDR3, the DNA is TGCGCCAGTCAACAGACAGGGTACGACGAGCAGTACTTC.

The CDR3 coding sequence is TGCGCCAGCAGCCACCCTACGCGGGGTGCCTACGAGCAGTACTTC. It specifies CASSHPTRGAYEQYF. This rearrangement joins TRBV4-1 to TRBJ2-7; D is possibly TRBD2 (6 bases). Trimming pared 3 bases from V and 2 bases from J, leaving 14 bases between. Germline V lookup: CDR1 MGHRA, CDR2 YSYEKL. This CDR3 has 15 residues.

This clonotype has just a few counts. V gene TRBV12-5 combines with J gene TRBJ2-1, with 7 bases matching TRBD1. Per germline, CDR1 LGHNT and CDR2 FRNRAP. There are 15 residues in the CDR3. Losses at the gene ends were 0 bases for V and 5 bases for J; bases not matched to a gene: 4. The chain's CDR3 is CASGLVGTVNNEQFF. CDR3 nucleotides: TGTGCTAGTGGTTTGGTAGGGACAGTTAACAATGAGCAGTTCTTC.

The chain joins TRBV20-1 to TRBJ2-3, with D possibly matching TRBD2 (5 bases). V dropped 3 bases and J dropped 10 bases, with 23 bases sitting between them. Germline V lookup: CDR1 DFQATT, CDR2 SNEGSKA (reference sequence). The CDR3 totals 15 residues. In DNA form, the CDR3 reads TGCAGTGCTAGTGATGAGAGACTATCTTCGGGTGCGCAGTATTTT. It yields the protein CSASDERLSSGAQYF.

The chain couples TRBV7-2 to TRBJ2-1, with 9 bases aligning to TRBD2. V shed 5 bases and J 4 bases; nucleotides not matched to a gene: 9. From germline, CDR1 is SGHTA and CDR2 FQGNSA. The CDR3 is 16 amino acids. The CDR3 spells CASSAASGATYNEQFF. In DNA form, the CDR3 reads TGTGCCAGCAGCGCTGCTAGCGGGGCAACTTACAATGAGCAGTTCTTC.

V usage is TRBV24-1 and J usage is TRBJ2-3, with 8 bases lining up with TRBD2. J was trimmed by 4 bases and V by 3 bases; bases with no gene match: 5. The CDR3 totals 15 residues. Germline values: CDR1 KGHDR, CDR2 SFDVKD. In DNA form, the CDR3 reads TGTGCCACCAGTGATACAGCGGGAGAGTCAGATACGCAGTATTTT. The encoded protein is CATSDTAGESDTQYF.

This clonotype was picked up many times. The rearrangement joins TRBV4-1 to TRBJ2-7; 9 bases line up with TRBD1. V shed 6 bases and J 5 bases; nucleotides not matched to a gene: 17. The germline V gene has CDR1 MGHRA and CDR2 YSYEKL. CDR3 size: 17 residues. The CDR3 region has the DNA TGCGCCAGCAGTCAGGGCCTCACAGGGGGCGAAACGAACGAGCAGTACTTC. It codes for CASSQGLTGGETNEQYF.

The chain carries TRBV20-1 and TRBJ1-2; D is unclear. The V and J ends lost 1 base and 4 bases respectively, with 22 bases between them. Germline assignment: CDR1 DFQATT and CDR2 SNEGSKA (reference sequence). CDR3 length: 17 residues. The CDR3 nucleotides are TGCAGTGCTAGAGGGTTGGTGGGCGGGCGCTCCTTCTATGGCTACACCTTC. It specifies CSARGLVGGRSFYGYTF.